A single sample is the source of the 8 T cell receptor beta chains below, sequenced in a study of OX40 agonist ivuxolimab in advanced cancers. Assay: immunoSEQ multiplex PCR; the TCRdb copy retains only in-frame clones and omits some. The sample consists of over 50,000 clones, about 92% of them appearing once. The material was CD4+ or CD8+ T cells sorted from blood, obtained in a trial of the OX40 agonist ivuxolimab. These receptors originate from an adult with an advanced solid tumor such as melanoma, head and neck, liver or kidney cancer.

This chain connects TRBV6-6 to TRBJ2-1, with 7 nucleotides matching TRBD2. The V segment lost 0 bases and the J segment 9 bases; nucleotides outside the gene matches: 8. Per the germline V gene, CDR1 is MNHNY and CDR2 is SVGAGI (reference sequence). This CDR3 is built from 15 residues. The CDR3 reads CASSYSGEGLFEQFF. The CDR3 nucleotides read TGTGCCAGCAGTTACTCGGGGGAGGGTCTATTTGAGCAGTTCTTC.

On this clone: The sample contains more than one DNA sequence encoding this CDR3. The rearrangement joins TRBV30 to TRBJ1-5, with a tentative D call TRBD1 (6 bases). CDR3 size: 12 residues. Trimming took off 4 bases at V and 4 bases at J, with 8 bases between the two ends. Germline values: CDR1 GTSNPN, CDR2 SVGIG (reference sequence). The CDR3 region has the DNA TGTGCCTGGACGACAGGTAATCAGCCCCAGCATTTT. Encoded protein: CAWTTGNQPQHF.

Regarding this clone: At one of its ends the junction is not consistent with the germline gene, which may arise from a read error. This rearrangement joins TRBV7-7 to TRBJ1-5, with TRBD1 matching over 11 bases. This CDR3 region has 18 residues. Per germline, CDR1 SSHAT and CDR2 FNYEAQ (reference sequence). The DNA of the CDR3 is TGTGCTAGCAGCTTACCCGGGACAGGGGGATATAGCAATCAGCCCCAGCATTTT. It yields the protein CASSLPGTGGYSNQPQHF. Using reference TRBV7-7 and TRBJ1-5 for the parts outside the CDR3, the full variable domain is GAGVSQSPRYKVTKRGQDVTLRCDPISSHATLYWYQQALGQGPEFLTYFNYEAQPDKSGLPSDRFSAERPEGSISTLTIQRTEQRDSAMYRCASSLPGTGGYSNQPQHFGDGTRLSIL.

This chain links TRBV4-3 with TRBJ1-3, with D possibly matching TRBD1 (5 bases). Germline-derived CDR1 and CDR2 are LGHNA and YSLEER. This CDR3 has 16 amino acids. Trimming stripped 0 bases from V and 3 bases from J, with 12 bases between. Here the CDR3 DNA reads TGCGCCAGCAGCCAAGATTATCCCAGGGATGGAAACACCATATATTTT. It specifies CASSQDYPRDGNTIYF.

The chain uses TRBV6-5 and TRBJ1-1; TRBD1 might be the D (5 bases). Per the germline V gene, CDR1 is MNHEY and CDR2 is SVGAGI. The CDR3 contains 13 residues. V was cut by 6 bases and J by 4 bases, with 12 bases left in between. In DNA, the CDR3 is TGTGCCAGCAGCGGGGGTGCCGGCACTGAAGCTTTCTTT. Translated: CASSGGAGTEAFF.

The rearrangement uses TRBV18 and TRBJ2-5; no reliable D call. The CDR3 covers 15 residues. Germline lookup yields CDR1 KGHSH and CDR2 LQKENI. V lost 1 base and J 3 bases, leaving 12 bases between the germline ends. CDR3 nucleotide sequence: TGTGCCAGCTCACCACTTACCTACCTGAAAGAGACCCAGTACTTC. This sequence encodes CASSPLTYLKETQYF.

The V gene is TRBV19, the J gene TRBJ1-2; no clear D gene. Germline V lookup: CDR1 LNHDA, CDR2 SQIVND (reference sequence). The germline V and J ends were trimmed by 5 bases and 4 bases, with 14 bases remaining between them. The CDR3 consists of 14 residues. CDR3 residues: CASSAAGIVYGYTF. The CDR3 coding sequence is TGTGCCAGTAGTGCTGCCGGGATCGTCTATGGCTACACCTTC.

This rearrangement joins TRBV7-9 to TRBJ2-7, with D unresolved. This CDR3 region has 11 residues. CDR1 and CDR2 (germline): SEHNR, FQNEAQ (reference sequence). V was trimmed by 5 bases and J by 3 bases, leaving 5 bases between them. The CDR3 spells CASSVLYEQYF. CDR3 DNA: TGTGCCAGCAGCGTCCTCTACGAGCAGTACTTC.